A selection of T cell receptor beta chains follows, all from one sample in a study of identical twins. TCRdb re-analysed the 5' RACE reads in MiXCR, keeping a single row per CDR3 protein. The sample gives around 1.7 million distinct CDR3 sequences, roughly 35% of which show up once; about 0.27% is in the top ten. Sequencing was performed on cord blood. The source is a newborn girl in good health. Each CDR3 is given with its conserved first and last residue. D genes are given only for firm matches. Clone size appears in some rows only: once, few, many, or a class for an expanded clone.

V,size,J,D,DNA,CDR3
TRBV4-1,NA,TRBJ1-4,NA,TGCGCCAGCAGCCGCACGGGTCCAAATAATGAAAAACTGTTTTTT,CASSRTGPNNEKLFF
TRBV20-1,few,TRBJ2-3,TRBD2,TGCAGTGCTAGGATCACCCGGACTAGCGGGAGTCACGATACGCAGTATTTT,CSARITRTSGSHDTQYF
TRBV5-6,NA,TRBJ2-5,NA,TGTGCCAGCAGCCCCGGCCCGGGAGTGGCCTACAATGAGCAGTACTTC,CASSPGPGVAYNEQYF
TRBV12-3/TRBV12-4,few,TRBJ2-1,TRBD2,TGTGCCAGCAGCTCTGCCGGGACTAGCGGGACCGCGATTTACAATGAGCAGTTCTTC,CASSSAGTSGTAIYNEQFF
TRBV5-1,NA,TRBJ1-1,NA,TGCGCCAGCAGCTTGGCGGCGGGGGGATTCGTGAACACTGAAGCTTTCTTT,CASSLAAGGFVNTEAFF
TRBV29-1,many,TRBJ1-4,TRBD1,TGCAGCGTTGAAGATGCAAAAGAACAGGGGGCGCGGATGGCAACTAATGAAAAACTGTTTTTT,CSVEDAKEQGARMATNEKLFF
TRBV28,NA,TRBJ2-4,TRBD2,TGTGCCGGCAACCCGGGACTAGCGGTAGCCAAAAACATTCAGTACTTC,CAGNPGLAVAKNIQYF
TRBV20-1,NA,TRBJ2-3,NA,TGCAGTGCTAGAGATCGTGGCCTCCGAGGGGGGTATTTT,CSARDRGLRGGYF
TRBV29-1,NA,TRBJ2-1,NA,TGCAGCGTGGCCCAACAGGTCTCCTACGAGCAGTTCTTC,CSVAQQVSYEQFF
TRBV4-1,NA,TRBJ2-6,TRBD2,TGCGCCAGCAGCCAAGGACTAGCGGGAGTAACTGGGGCCAACGTCCTGACTTTC,CASSQGLAGVTGANVLTF
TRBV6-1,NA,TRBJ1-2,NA,TGTGCCAGCAGTGAAAACAGATATGGCTACACCTTC,CASSENRYGYTF
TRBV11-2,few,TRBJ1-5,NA,TGTGCCAGCAGCAGGGACACCGATCAGCCCCAGCATTTT,CASSRDTDQPQHF
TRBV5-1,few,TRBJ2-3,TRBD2,TGCGCCAGCAGCTTCATAGCGGGGGGCAGCACAGATACGCAGTATTTT,CASSFIAGGSTDTQYF
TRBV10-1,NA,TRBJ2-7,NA,TGCGCCGGCAGTGACGGGATGGGCGAGCAGTACTTC,CAGSDGMGEQYF
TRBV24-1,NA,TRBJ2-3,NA,TGTGCCACCAGTGATTCAGGGTCAGATACGCAGTATTTT,CATSDSGSDTQYF
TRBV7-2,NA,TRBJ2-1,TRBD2,TGTGCCAGCAGCATAACTAGCGGGACCTCCTACAATAAGCAGTTCTTC,CASSITSGTSYNKQFF
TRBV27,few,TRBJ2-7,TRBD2,TGTGCCACCGCCACACAGCGGGGAAGCTCCTACGAGCAGTACTTC,CATATQRGSSYEQYF
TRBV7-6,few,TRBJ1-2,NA,TGTGCCAGCCCTCAGGCGTCCGGGAACTATGGCTACACCTTC,CASPQASGNYGYTF
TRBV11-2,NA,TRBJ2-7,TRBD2,TGTGCCAGCAGCTTAGGACGGGGGGGACTTACCTACGAGCAGTACTTC,CASSLGRGGLTYEQYF
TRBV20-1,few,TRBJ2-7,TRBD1,TGCAGTGCTAGTTGGGCAGGGGGCAGCTACGAGCAGTACTTC,CSASWAGGSYEQYF
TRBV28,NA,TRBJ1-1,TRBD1,TGTGCCAGCAGTTTTGAACCGGGACAGGTGTACAACACTGAAGCTTTCTTT,CASSFEPGQVYNTEAFF
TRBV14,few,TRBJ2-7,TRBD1,TGTGCCAGCAGCCAAGAAAGGCCGTATTGGGGACAGGATGCCTCCTACGAGCAGTACTTC,CASSQERPYWGQDASYEQYF
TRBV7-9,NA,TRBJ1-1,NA,TGTGCCAGCAGCTTTGGGTGGGGGGCGAACACTGAAGCTTTCTTT,CASSFGWGANTEAFF
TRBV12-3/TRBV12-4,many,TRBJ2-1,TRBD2,TGTGCCAGCAGTTTCCGACTCGCGGGAGGTTACAATGAGCAGTTCTTC,CASSFRLAGGYNEQFF
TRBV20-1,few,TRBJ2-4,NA,TGCAGTGCTAGAGATCTAAGGGGAGGCCTTCTCTTGGCCAAAAACATTCAGTACTTC,CSARDLRGGLLLAKNIQYF
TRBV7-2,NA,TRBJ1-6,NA,TGTGCCAGCAGACCAAGTAGCTGGGCGGCCCTCCACTTT,CASRPSSWAALHF
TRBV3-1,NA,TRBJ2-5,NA,TGTGCCAGCAGCCAACCAACGACCCAGTACTTC,CASSQPTTQYF
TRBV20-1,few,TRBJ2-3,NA,TGCAGTGCTAACAGGGATACGCAGTATTTT,CSANRDTQYF
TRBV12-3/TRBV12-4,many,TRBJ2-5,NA,TGTGCCAGCAGTTTCGCGGGTCTTGGAGGGGAGACCCAGTACTTC,CASSFAGLGGETQYF
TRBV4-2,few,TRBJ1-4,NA,TGTGCCAGCAGCCAAGATATCGGGGGACTGGCAACTAATGAAAAACTGTTTTTT,CASSQDIGGLATNEKLFF
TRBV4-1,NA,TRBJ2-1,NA,TGCGCCAGCAGCCGACTACAGGGAAGCAATGAGCAGTTCTTC,CASSRLQGSNEQFF
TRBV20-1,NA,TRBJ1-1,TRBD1,TGCAGTGCTAGAGATCCCTGGACAGGGGACACTGAAGCTTTCTTT,CSARDPWTGDTEAFF
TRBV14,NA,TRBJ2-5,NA,TGTGCCAGCAGCCAAGCAAGGGGGTACGGAGAGACCCAGTACTTC,CASSQARGYGETQYF
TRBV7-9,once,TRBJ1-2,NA,TGTGCCAGCAGCCATAGGACTTTAGCTAACTATGGCTACACCTTC,CASSHRTLANYGYTF
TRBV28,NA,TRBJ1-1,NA,TGTGCCAGCAAGGTTATAGGAGGGCCGAACACTGAAGCTTTCTTT,CASKVIGGPNTEAFF
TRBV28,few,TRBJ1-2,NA,TGTGCCAGCAGTTTATTAGCGGATAACTATGGCTACACCTTC,CASSLLADNYGYTF